Listed below are T cell receptor beta chains from one sample, sequenced in a study of technical replicates of blood from a few donors. The table came from immunoSEQ multiplex PCR; TCRdb's copy has only in-frame clones and leaves some out. Among fewer than 100,000 clones listed, around 97% were seen once. The sequenced material came from T cells isolated from PBMCs. All receptors come from a human donor in good health. The CDR3 runs from the conserved cysteine through the conserved F or W. A D gene is named only where the DNA matches it firmly. Size is stated for part of the rows, as once, few or many counts, or as a class when the clone is expanded.

d_call,clone_size,cdr3_length,j_call,v_call,cdr3_nt,cdr3_aa
TRBD2,NA,17,TRBJ2-2,TRBV7-2,TGTGCCAGCAGCTTAGGTCCGGCGGGAGGGCCCTCGGGGGAGCTGTTTTTT,CASSLGPAGGPSGELFF
TRBD1,NA,15,TRBJ1-5,TRBV4-1,TGCGCCAGCAGCCAAGAGAGGGACAGCGGGCAGCCCCAGCATTTT,CASSQERDSGQPQHF
NA,NA,13,TRBJ1-1,TRBV7-6,TGTGCCAGCAGCTTAGCCCTAAACACTGAAGCTTTCTTT,CASSLALNTEAFF
NA,NA,15,TRBJ2-7,TRBV4-2,TGTGCCAGCAGCCAAGATTTCGGAGGAGAGTACGAGCAGTACTTC,CASSQDFGGEYEQYF
NA,NA,11,TRBJ2-5,TRBV11-3,TGTGCCAGCAGCCTAGAGGCCAGTCAGTACTTC,CASSLEASQYF
NA,NA,15,TRBJ2-7,TRBV5-4,TGTGCCAGCAGCGCGAATCCGGGACTCTCCTACGAGCAGTACTTC,CASSANPGLSYEQYF
NA,NA,16,TRBJ1-1,TRBV7-9,TGTGCCAGCAGCTTAGTAGGGGAAAGGGCGAACACTGAAGCTTTCTTT,CASSLVGERANTEAFF
NA,NA,13,TRBJ2-5,TRBV11-2,TGTGCCAGCAGCTTCCAAGGCCTAGGGACCCAGTACTTC,CASSFQGLGTQYF
NA,NA,11,TRBJ2-4,TRBV6-5,TGTGCCAGCATCCGGGGAAACATTCAGTACTTC,CASIRGNIQYF
NA,NA,16,TRBJ1-2,TRBV27,TGTGCCAGCAGTTTAAAGGGGGATCGGTTTAGCTATGGCTACACCTTC,CASSLKGDRFSYGYTF
TRBD1,NA,13,TRBJ1-1,TRBV27,TGTGCCAGCAGTCACAGGGGCGCGACTGAAGCTTTCTTT,CASSHRGATEAFF
TRBD1,NA,13,TRBJ1-3,TRBV2,TGTGCCAGCAGCGGGACAGCTGGAAACACCATATATTTT,CASSGTAGNTIYF
NA,NA,13,TRBJ1-1,TRBV5-6,TGTGCCAGCAGCTTGCCCGGGGGGGCTGAAGCTTTCTTT,CASSLPGGAEAFF
NA,NA,15,TRBJ1-3,TRBV5-1,TGCGCCAGCAGCCCCCGGGGAGGTACGGGAAACACCATATATTTT,CASSPRGGTGNTIYF
NA,NA,14,TRBJ2-7,TRBV6-1,TGTGCCAGCAGTGAACTCCCTGGCTCGAGGGAGCAGTACTTC,CASSELPGSREQYF
TRBD2,NA,15,TRBJ2-5,TRBV5-4,TGTGCCAGCAGCTTGGACGGGAGGCCCCAAGAGACCCAGTACTTC,CASSLDGRPQETQYF
NA,NA,13,TRBJ1-2,TRBV6-5,TGTGCCAGCAGTTACCAGGACAGTCGTGGCTACACCTTC,CASSYQDSRGYTF
NA,once,17,TRBJ2-3,TRBV11-2,TGTGCCAGCAGCTCAAGATGGGGTACGGGAGAGCGAGATACGCAGTATTTT,CASSSRWGTGERDTQYF
NA,NA,15,TRBJ1-5,TRBV2,TGTGCCAGCAGTGAAATCGCCCCTAGAAATCAGCCCCAGCATTTT,CASSEIAPRNQPQHF